This T cell receptor (beta chain) emerged from a study of blood T cell repertoires in COVID-19. Study background: The samples span acute and convalescent COVID-19 from the United States, Italy and Spain. The cDNA or gDNA used as material had been derived from T cells, B-cell-depleted T cells, or PBMCs.

Per the authors' pipeline: Counts of nucleated cells, estimated from reference gene primer amplification, were obtained. TCRdb keeps only in-frame clones here, not all; method: immunoSEQ multiplex PCR. The DNA was the basis for D and trimming; V, J and clone size are from that table. This sample has over 95,000 clones; 75% to 90% occur once, and the top ten carry less than 15%. This CDR3 has 17 residues. Germline assignment: CDR1 LGHNA and CDR2 YSLEER. V was clipped by 0 bases and J by 3 bases, with 15 bases between them. The TCR comes from a human donor in a cohort sampled during active COVID-19. Source material: peripheral blood. The V and J genes are TRBV4-3 and TRBJ1-5; maybe TRBD1 (6 bases). The CDR3 region has the DNA TGCGCCAGCAGCCAAGATTGGTCAGGGGTTAACAATCAGCCCCAGCATTTT. Translated: CASSQDWSGVNNQPQHF.